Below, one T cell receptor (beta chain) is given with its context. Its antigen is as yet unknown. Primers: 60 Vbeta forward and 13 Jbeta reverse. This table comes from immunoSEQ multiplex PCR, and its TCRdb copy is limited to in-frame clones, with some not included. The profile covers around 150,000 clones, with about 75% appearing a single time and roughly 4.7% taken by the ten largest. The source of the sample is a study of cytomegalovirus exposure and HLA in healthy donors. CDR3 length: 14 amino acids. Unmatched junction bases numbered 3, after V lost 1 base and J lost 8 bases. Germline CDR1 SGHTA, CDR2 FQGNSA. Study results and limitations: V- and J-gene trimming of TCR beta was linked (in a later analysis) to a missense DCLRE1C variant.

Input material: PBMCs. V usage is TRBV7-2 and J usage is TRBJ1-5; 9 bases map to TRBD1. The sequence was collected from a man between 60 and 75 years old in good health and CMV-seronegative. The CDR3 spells CASSLGTGAEPQHF. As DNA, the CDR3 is TGTGCCAGCAGCTTAGGGACAGGGGCTGAGCCCCAGCATTTT.